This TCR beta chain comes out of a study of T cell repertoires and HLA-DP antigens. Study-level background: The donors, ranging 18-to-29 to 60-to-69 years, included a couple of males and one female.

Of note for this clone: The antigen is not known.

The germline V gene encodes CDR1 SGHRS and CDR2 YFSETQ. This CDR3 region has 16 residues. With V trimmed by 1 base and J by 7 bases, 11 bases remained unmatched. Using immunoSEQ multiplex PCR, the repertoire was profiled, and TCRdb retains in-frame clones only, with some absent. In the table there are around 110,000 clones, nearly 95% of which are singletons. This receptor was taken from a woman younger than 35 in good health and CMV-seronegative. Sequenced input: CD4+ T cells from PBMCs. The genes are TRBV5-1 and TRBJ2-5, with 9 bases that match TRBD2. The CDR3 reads CASSLRERTSDGTQYF. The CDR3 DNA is TGCGCCAGCAGCTTGAGGGAGAGGACTAGCGACGGGACCCAGTACTTC. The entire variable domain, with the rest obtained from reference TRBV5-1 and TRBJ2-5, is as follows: KAGVTQTPRYLIKTRGQQVTLSCSPISGHRSVSWYQQTPGQGLQFLFEYFSETQRNKGNFPGRFSGRQFSNSRSEMNVSTLELGDSALYLCASSLRERTSDGTQYFGPGTRLLVL.